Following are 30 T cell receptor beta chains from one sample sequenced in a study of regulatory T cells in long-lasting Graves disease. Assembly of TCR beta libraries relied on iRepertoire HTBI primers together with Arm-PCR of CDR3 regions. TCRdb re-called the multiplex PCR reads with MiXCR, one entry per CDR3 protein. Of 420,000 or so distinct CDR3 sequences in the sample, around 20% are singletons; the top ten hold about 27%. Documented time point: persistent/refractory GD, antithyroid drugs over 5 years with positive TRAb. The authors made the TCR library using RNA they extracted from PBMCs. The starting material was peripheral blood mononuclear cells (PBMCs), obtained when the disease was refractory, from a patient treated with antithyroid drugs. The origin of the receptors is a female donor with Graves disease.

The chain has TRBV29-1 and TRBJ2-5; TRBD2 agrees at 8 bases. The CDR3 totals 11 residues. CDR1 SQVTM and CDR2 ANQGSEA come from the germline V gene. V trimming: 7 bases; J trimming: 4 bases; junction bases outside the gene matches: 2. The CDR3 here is CSAREGETQYF. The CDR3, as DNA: TGCAGCGCTCGGGAGGGAGAGACCCAGTACTTC.

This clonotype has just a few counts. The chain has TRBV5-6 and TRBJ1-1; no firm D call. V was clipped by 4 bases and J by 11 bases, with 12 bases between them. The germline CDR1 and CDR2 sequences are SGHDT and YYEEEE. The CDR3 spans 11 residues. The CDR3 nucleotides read TGTGCCAGCAGCCCTTCCCGACCGGCTTTCTTT. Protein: CASSPSRPAFF.

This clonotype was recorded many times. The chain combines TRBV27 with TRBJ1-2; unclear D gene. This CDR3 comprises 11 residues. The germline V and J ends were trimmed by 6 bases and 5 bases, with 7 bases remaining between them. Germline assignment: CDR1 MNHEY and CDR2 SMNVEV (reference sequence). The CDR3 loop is CASSAGYGYTF. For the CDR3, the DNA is TGTGCCAGCAGCGCCGGGTATGGCTACACCTTC.

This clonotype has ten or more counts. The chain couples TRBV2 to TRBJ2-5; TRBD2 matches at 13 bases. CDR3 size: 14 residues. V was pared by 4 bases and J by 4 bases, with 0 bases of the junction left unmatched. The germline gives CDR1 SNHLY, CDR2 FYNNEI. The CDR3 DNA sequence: TGTGCCAGCAGTGGGACTAGCGGGAGAGAGACCCAGTACTTC. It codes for CASSGTSGRETQYF.

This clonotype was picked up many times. CDR3 sequence reads: CATSTQARGGGTQYF. The CDR3 DNA follows: TGTGCCACCAGCACTCAGGCCAGGGGGGGAGGGACCCAGTACTTC. This chain connects TRBV15 to TRBJ2-5, with D possibly called TRBD1 or TRBD2 (7 bases each). This CDR3 has 15 residues. Per the germline V gene, CDR1 is LNHNV and CDR2 is YYDKDF (reference sequence). V lost 4 bases to trimming and J lost 7 bases, with 19 bases between them. Drawing the rest from reference TRBV15 and TRBJ2-5, the complete variable domain is DAMVIQNPRYQVTQFGKPVTLSCSQTLNHNVMYWYQQKSSQAPKLLFHYYDKDFNNEADTPDNFQSRRPNTSFCFLDIRSPGLGDTAMYLCATSTQARGGGTQYFGPGTRLLVL.

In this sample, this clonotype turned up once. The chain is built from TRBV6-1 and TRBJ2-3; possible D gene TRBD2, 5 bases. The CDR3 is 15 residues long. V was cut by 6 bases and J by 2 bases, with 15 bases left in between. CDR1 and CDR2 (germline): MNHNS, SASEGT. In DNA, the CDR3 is TGTGCCAGCAGAGAGGGCTTCCCTCTCACAGATACGCAGTATTTT. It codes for CASREGFPLTDTQYF.

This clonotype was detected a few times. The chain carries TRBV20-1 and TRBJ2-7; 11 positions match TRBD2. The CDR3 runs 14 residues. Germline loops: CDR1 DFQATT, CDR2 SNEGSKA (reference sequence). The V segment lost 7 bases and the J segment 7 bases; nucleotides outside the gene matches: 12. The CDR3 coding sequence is TGCAGTGTTAGTAGCGGGAGGGCCGCTAGAGAGCAGTACTTC. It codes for CSVSSGRAAREQYF.

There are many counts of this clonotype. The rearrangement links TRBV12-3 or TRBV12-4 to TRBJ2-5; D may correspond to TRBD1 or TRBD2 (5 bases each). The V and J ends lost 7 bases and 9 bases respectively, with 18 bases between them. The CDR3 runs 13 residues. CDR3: CASTPGGLGAQYF. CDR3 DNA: TGTGCCAGCACTCCGGGCGGCCTGGGGGCCCAGTACTTC.

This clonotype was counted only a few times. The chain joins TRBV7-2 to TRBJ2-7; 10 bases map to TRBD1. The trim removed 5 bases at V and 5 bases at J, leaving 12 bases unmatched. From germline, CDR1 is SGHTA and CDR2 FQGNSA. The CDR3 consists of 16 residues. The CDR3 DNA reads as TGTGCCAGCAGCGAACGTACCGTGACAGGGGGCCACGAGCAGTACTTC. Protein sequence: CASSERTVTGGHEQYF.

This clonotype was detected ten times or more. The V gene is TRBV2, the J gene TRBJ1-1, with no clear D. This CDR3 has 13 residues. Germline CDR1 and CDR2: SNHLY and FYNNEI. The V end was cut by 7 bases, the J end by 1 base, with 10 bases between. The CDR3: CASNQDKNTEAFF. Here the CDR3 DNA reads TGTGCCAGCAATCAAGATAAGAACACTGAAGCTTTCTTT.

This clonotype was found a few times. CDR3 DNA sequence: TGTGCCAGCAGCTTAGACACAGGGGGATATACTGAAGCTTTCTTT. As protein: CASSLDTGGYTEAFF. V is TRBV7-9 and J is TRBJ1-1; 8 bases agree with TRBD1. V shed 1 base, J shed 5 bases, and the junction held 6 bases outside the gene matches. Germline V gene sequence: CDR1 SEHNR, CDR2 FQNEAQ (reference sequence). The CDR3 contains 15 residues. Full variable domain (rest looked up from reference TRBV7-9 and TRBJ1-1): DTGVSQNPRHKITKRGQNVTFRCDPISEHNRLYWYRQTLGQGPEFLTYFQNEAQLEKSRLLSDRFSAERPKGSFSTLEIQRTEQGDSAMYLCASSLDTGGYTEAFFGQGTRLTVV.

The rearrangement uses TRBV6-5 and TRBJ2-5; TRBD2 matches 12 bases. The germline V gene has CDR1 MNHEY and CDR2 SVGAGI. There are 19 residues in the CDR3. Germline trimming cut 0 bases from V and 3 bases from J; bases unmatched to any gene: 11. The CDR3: CASSYSGLAGGQSKETQYF. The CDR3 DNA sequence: TGTGCCAGCAGTTACTCGGGTCTAGCGGGAGGGCAATCCAAAGAGACCCAGTACTTC.

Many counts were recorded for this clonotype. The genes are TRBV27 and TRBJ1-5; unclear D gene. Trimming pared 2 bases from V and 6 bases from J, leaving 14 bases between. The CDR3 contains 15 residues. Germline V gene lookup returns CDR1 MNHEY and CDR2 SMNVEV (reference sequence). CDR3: CASSLRSTGSQPQHF. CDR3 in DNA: TGTGCCAGCAGTTTACGGTCGACGGGGAGTCAGCCCCAGCATTTT.

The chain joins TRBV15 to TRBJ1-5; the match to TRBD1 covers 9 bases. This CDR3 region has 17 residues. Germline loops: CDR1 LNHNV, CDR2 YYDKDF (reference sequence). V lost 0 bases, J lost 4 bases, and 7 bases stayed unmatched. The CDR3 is CATSREWDREGNQPQHF. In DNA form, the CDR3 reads TGTGCCACCAGCAGAGAATGGGACAGGGAGGGGAATCAGCCCCAGCATTTT.

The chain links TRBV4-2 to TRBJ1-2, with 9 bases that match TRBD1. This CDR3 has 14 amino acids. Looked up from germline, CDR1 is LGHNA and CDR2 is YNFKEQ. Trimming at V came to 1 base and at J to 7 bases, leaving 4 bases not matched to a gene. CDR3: CASSQAGTGFGYTF. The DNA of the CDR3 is TGTGCCAGCAGCCAAGCGGGGACAGGGTTTGGCTACACCTTC.

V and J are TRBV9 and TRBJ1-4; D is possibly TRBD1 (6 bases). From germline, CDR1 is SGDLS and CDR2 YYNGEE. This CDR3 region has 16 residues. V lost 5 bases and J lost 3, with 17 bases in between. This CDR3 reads CASSEAQGLPNEKLFF. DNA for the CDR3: TGTGCCAGCAGTGAGGCCCAGGGGCTTCCTAATGAAAAACTGTTTTTT.

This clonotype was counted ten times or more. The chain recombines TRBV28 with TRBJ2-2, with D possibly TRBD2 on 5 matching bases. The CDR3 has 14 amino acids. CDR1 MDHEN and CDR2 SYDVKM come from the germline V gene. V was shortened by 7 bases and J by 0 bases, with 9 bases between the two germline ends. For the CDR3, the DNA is TGTGCCAGCACCCCCGGGGCGAACACCGGGGAGCTGTTTTTT. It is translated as CASTPGANTGELFF.

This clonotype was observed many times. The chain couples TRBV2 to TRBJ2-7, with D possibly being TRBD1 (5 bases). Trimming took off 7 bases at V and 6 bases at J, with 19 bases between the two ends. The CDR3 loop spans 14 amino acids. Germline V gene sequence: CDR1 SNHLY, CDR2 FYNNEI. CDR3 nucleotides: TGTGCCAGCAACCAGGCCAGGGTCGTTATCGAGCAGTACTTC. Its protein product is CASNQARVVIEQYF. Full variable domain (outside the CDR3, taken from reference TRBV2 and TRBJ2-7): EPEVTQTPSHQVTQMGQEVILRCVPISNHLYFYWYRQILGQKVEFLVSFYNNEISEKSEIFDDQFSVERPDGSNFTLKIRSTKLEDSAMYFCASNQARVVIEQYFGPGTRLTVT.

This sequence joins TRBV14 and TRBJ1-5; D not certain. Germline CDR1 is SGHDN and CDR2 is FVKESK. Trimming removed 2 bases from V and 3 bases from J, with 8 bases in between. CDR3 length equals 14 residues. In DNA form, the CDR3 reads TGTGCCAGCAGCCAACTACACAACAATCAGCCCCAGCATTTT. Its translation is CASSQLHNNQPQHF. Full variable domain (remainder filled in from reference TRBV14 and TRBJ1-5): EAGVTQFPSHSVIEKGQTVTLRCDPISGHDNLYWYRRVMGKEIKFLLHFVKESKQDESGMPNNRFLAERTGGTYSTLKVQPAELEDSGVYFCASSQLHNNQPQHFGDGTRLSIL.

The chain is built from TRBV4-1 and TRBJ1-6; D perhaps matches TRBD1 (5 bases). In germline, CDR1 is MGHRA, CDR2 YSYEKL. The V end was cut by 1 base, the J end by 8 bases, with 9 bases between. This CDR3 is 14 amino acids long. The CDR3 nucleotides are TGCGCCAGCAGCCAAGTCCAGGGAGATTCACCCCTCCACTTT. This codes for CASSQVQGDSPLHF.

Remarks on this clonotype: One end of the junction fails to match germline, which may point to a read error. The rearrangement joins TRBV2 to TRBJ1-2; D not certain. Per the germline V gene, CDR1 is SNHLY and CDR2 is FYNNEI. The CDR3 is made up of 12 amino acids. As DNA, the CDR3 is TGTGCCAGCAGTTTAAGCCTCCTTCTAGCCTTCTTC. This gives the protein CASSLSLLLAFF.

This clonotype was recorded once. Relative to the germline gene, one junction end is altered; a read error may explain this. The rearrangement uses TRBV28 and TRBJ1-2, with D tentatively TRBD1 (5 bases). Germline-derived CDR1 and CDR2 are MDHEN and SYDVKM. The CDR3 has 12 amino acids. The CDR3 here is CVSSTEQAAVTF. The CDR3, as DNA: TGTGTCAGCAGCACGGAACAGGCCGCGGTTACCTTC.

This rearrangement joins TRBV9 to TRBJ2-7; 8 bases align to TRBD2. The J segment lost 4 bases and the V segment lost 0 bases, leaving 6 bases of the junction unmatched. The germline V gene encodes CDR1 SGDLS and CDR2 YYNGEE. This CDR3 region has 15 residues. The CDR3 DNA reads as TGTGCCAGCAGCGTAGAGGCTAGCGGGCGGTACGAGCAGTACTTC. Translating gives CASSVEASGRYEQYF. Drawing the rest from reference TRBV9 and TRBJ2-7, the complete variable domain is DSGVTQTPKHLITATGQRVTLRCSPRSGDLSVYWYQQSLDQGLQFLIQYYNGEERAKGNILERFSAQQFPDLHSELNLSSLELGDSALYFCASSVEASGRYEQYFGPGTRLTVT.

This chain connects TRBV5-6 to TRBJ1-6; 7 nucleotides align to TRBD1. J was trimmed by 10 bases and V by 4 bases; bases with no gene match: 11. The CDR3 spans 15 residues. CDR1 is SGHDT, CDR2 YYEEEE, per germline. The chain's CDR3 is CASSPRGRGHSPLHF. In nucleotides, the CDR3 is TGTGCCAGCAGCCCCCGGGGGAGGGGGCACTCACCCCTCCACTTT.

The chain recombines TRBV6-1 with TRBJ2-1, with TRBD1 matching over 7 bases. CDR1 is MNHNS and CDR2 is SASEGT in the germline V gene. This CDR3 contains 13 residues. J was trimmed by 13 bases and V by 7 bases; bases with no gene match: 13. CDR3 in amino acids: CASTFRQGFGQFF. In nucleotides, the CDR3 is TGTGCCAGCACTTTCAGACAGGGCTTCGGACAGTTCTTC.

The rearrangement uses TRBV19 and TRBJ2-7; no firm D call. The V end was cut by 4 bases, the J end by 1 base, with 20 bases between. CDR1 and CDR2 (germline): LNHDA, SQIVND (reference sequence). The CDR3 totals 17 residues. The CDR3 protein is CASSTFTRSVSSYEQYF. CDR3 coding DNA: TGTGCCAGTAGTACCTTCACAAGGAGCGTATCATCCTACGAGCAGTACTTC.

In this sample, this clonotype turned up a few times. This CDR3 is CASSLWEEGETQYF. In DNA, the CDR3 is TGTGCCAGCAGCTTGTGGGAAGAAGGAGAGACCCAGTACTTC. This chain joins TRBV5-6 and TRBJ2-5; D unresolved. This CDR3 region has 14 residues. The V end was cut by 1 base, the J end by 4 bases, with 11 bases between. The germline gives CDR1 SGHDT, CDR2 YYEEEE.

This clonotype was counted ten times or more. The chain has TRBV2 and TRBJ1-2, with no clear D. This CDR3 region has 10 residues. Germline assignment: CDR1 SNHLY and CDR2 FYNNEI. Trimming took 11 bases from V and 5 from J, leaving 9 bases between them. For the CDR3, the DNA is TGTGCCCGCCGGGAGTATGGCTACACCTTC. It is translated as CARREYGYTF. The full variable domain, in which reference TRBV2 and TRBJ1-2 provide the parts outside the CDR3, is EPEVTQTPSHQVTQMGQEVILRCVPISNHLYFYWYRQILGQKVEFLVSFYNNEISEKSEIFDDQFSVERPDGSNFTLKIRSTKLEDSAMYFCARREYGYTFGSGTRLTVV.

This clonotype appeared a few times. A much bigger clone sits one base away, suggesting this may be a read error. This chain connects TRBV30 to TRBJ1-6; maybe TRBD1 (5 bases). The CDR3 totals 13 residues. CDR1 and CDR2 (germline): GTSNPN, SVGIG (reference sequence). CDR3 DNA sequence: TGTGCCTGGAGTGGACAGAACAATTTACCCCTCCACTTT. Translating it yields CAWSGQNNLPLHF.

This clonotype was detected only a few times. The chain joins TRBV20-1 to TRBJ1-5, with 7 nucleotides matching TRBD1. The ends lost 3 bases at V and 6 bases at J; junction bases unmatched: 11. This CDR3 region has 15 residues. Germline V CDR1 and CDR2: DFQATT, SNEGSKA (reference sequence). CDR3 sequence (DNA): TGCAGTGCTAGTCGGGTCGCGACAGGGACTCAGCCCCAGCATTTT. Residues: CSASRVATGTQPQHF.